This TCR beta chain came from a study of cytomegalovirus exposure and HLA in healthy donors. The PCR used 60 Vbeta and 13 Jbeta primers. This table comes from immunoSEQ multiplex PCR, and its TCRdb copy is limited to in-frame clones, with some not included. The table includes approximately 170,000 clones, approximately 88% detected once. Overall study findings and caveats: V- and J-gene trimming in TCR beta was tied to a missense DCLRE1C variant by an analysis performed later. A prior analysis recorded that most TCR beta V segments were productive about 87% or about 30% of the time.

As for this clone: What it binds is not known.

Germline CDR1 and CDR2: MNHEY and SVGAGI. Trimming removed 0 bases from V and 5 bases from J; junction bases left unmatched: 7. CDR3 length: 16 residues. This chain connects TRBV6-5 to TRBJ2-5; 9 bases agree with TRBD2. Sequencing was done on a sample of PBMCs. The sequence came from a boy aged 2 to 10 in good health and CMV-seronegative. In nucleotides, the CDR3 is TGTGCCAGCAGTTACTCGAGCGGGACTAGCCGGGAGACCCAGTACTTC. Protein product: CASSYSSGTSRETQYF.